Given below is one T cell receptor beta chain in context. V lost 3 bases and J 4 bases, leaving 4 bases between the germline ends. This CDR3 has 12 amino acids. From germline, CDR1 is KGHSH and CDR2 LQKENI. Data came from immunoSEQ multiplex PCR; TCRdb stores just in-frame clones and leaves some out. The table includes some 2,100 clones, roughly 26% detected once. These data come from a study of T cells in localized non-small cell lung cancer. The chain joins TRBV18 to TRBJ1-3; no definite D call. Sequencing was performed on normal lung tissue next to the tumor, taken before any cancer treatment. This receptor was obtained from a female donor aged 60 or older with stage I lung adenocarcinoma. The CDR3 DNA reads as TGTGCCAGCTCACCCCCCGGAAACACCATATATTTT. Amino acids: CASSPPGNTIYF.